Shown below are 22 T cell receptor beta chains from a single sample sequenced in a study of spatial heterogeneity in lung cancer. The time point here: sample taken at primary tumor resection. Whole RNA was taken from tumor, nontumor lung or frozen PBMC; it was then sequenced unsorted. TCRdb reprocessed the 5' RACE reads with MiXCR, giving one entry per CDR3 protein. The data contain tens of thousands of distinct CDR3 sequences, roughly 15% of them singletons. Sequencing was performed on PBMCs, taken at surgery. These receptors all stem from a male donor with early-stage non-small cell lung cancer.

This clonotype was recorded a few times. The rearrangement links TRBV15 to TRBJ2-3, with a possible D match to TRBD2 (6 bases). Per the germline V gene, CDR1 is LNHNV and CDR2 is YYDKDF (reference sequence). Trimming pared 5 bases from V and 3 bases from J, leaving 12 bases between. The CDR3 sequence is 14 residues long. CDR3 sequence (DNA): TGTGCCACCAGCGGAGGGTTTTCGACAGATACGCAGTATTTT. Translated: CATSGGFSTDTQYF.

The chain has TRBV4-1 and TRBJ2-7; 11 nucleotides match TRBD2. The V gene's germline CDR1 is MGHRA and CDR2 YSYEKL. There are 17 residues in the CDR3. V lost 1 base to trimming and J lost 3 bases; unmatched junction nucleotides: 8. The CDR3: CASSQGLAGGLFYEQYF. CDR3 sequence (DNA): TGCGCCAGCAGCCAAGGCCTAGCGGGAGGACTATTCTACGAGCAGTACTTC.

The genes are TRBV2 and TRBJ2-3; 10 positions match TRBD2. Germline V lookup: CDR1 SNHLY, CDR2 FYNNEI. The CDR3 sequence is 14 residues long. Trimming at V came to 8 bases and at J to 4 bases, leaving 6 bases not matched to a gene. The DNA for the CDR3 is TGTGCCAGCGGACTAGCGGACTGGTCAGATACGCAGTATTTT. Its translation: CASGLADWSDTQYF.

This clonotype was seen a few times. The V call is TRBV7-2, the J call TRBJ2-7, with D possibly TRBD2 on 6 matching bases. Germline V gives CDR1 SGHTA, CDR2 FQGNSA. The CDR3 is 14 amino acids. Trimming pared 2 bases from V and 4 bases from J, leaving 12 bases between. As DNA, the CDR3 is TGTGCCAGCAGCTTATCTCGGGGGAATTACGAGCAGTACTTC. This translates into CASSLSRGNYEQYF.

This chain connects TRBV2 to TRBJ1-5; D is uncertain. CDR3 length: 14 residues. Germline values: CDR1 SNHLY, CDR2 FYNNEI. With 5 bases removed from V and 4 bases from J, the gap between germline ends came to 12 bases. CDR3 nucleotides: TGTGCCAGCAGTCGGGAGGGCCGTAATCAGCCCCAGCATTTT. Residues: CASSREGRNQPQHF.

DNA of the CDR3: TGCAGTGCTAGCCCTGACTATGGCTACACCTTC. Its translation: CSASPDYGYTF. This chain links TRBV20-1 with TRBJ1-2, with D uncertain. V dropped 3 bases and J dropped 3 bases, with 5 bases sitting between them. Germline lookup yields CDR1 DFQATT and CDR2 SNEGSKA (reference sequence). The CDR3 is 11 residues long.

This sequence joins TRBV7-6 and TRBJ1-3; no reliable D call. The V end lost 5 bases, the J end lost 3 bases, and 5 bases lay between the germline ends. Germline V gene sequence: CDR1 SGHVS, CDR2 FNYEAQ. This CDR3 comprises 12 residues. CDR3 sequence reads: CASSPVGNTIYF. Here the CDR3 DNA reads TGTGCCAGCAGCCCCGTTGGAAACACCATATATTTT. Looking up the rest from reference TRBV7-6 and TRBJ1-3 gives the full variable domain: GAGVSQSPRYKVTKRGQDVALRCDPISGHVSLYWYRQALGQGPEFLTYFNYEAQQDKSGLPNDRFSAERPEGSISTLTIQRTEQRDSAMYRCASSPVGNTIYFGEGSWLTVV.

In its sample, this clonotype was seen once. The chain combines TRBV12-3 or TRBV12-4 with TRBJ2-2; D is undetermined. Trimming left V 6 bases short and J 3 bases short, with 5 bases between. The CDR3 sequence is 12 residues long. CDR3 region: CASSLDTGELFF. DNA of the CDR3: TGTGCCAGCAGCCTAGACACCGGGGAGCTGTTTTTT.

This clonotype was counted ten times or more. The chain uses TRBV20-1 and TRBJ1-4; D unclear. The V gene lost 0 bases and the J gene lost 8 bases, with 7 bases spanning the gap. Germline V gene sequence: CDR1 DFQATT, CDR2 SNEGSKA (reference sequence). The CDR3 sequence is 12 residues long. The CDR3 DNA reads TGCAGTGCTAGAGATGAAGGCGAAAAACTGTTTTTT. As protein: CSARDEGEKLFF.

The chain links TRBV19 to TRBJ2-2; D gene uncertain. Trimming cost V 2 bases and J 7 bases, with 17 bases left between them. The CDR3 runs 16 residues. In germline, CDR1 is LNHDA, CDR2 SQIVND (reference sequence). CDR3 region: CASSIRRTAVDGELFF. The CDR3 nucleotides read TGTGCCAGTAGTATAAGACGAACGGCTGTTGACGGGGAGCTGTTTTTT.

The chain is built from TRBV10-3 and TRBJ2-2; D possibly corresponds to TRBD2 (6 bases). V lost 2 bases and J 5 bases, leaving 12 bases between the germline ends. The CDR3 covers 15 residues. Germline CDR1 reads ENHRY; CDR2 reads SYGVKD. CDR3: CAISEKGLFTGELFF. The CDR3 coding sequence is TGTGCCATCAGTGAGAAGGGACTCTTTACCGGGGAGCTGTTTTTT.

The rearrangement uses TRBV20-1 and TRBJ2-1, with TRBD1 identical over 11 bases. V lost 6 bases and J lost 10; bases outside the gene matches: 11. Germline values: CDR1 DFQATT, CDR2 SNEGSKA (reference sequence). The CDR3 is made up of 14 amino acids. The CDR3: CSARTGGTLNEQFF. DNA of the CDR3: TGCAGTGCCCGGACAGGGGGCACCCTCAACGAGCAGTTCTTC.

At least ten counts were recorded for this clonotype. V is TRBV29-1 and J is TRBJ2-7; D uncertain. This CDR3 is built from 11 residues. The V and J ends lost 6 bases and 2 bases respectively, with 8 bases between them. Germline lookup yields CDR1 SQVTM and CDR2 ANQGSEA. This CDR3 reads CSVVTTYEQYF. CDR3 bases: TGCAGCGTAGTAACTACCTACGAGCAGTACTTC.

This clonotype was seen repeatedly, ten times or more. The gene calls are TRBV12-3 or TRBV12-4 and TRBJ1-2; 7 positions agree with TRBD1. The junction had 4 bases not matched to a gene; V was cut back by 5 bases and J by 1 base. There are 14 residues in the CDR3. The DNA for the CDR3 is TGTGCCAGCAGTCCGGGGACAGTTAACTATGGCTACACCTTC. Protein: CASSPGTVNYGYTF.

The chain employs TRBV20-1 and TRBJ2-7, with 9 bases fitting TRBD1. The CDR3 length is 14 residues. J lost 3 bases, V lost 0 bases, and 3 bases had no gene match. Germline loops: CDR1 DFQATT, CDR2 SNEGSKA (reference sequence). This CDR3 reads CSAREGTGSYEQYF. CDR3 coding DNA: TGCAGTGCTAGAGAGGGGACAGGGAGCTACGAGCAGTACTTC.

This clonotype appeared many times. The J gene is TRBJ1-2, the V gene TRBV6-2 or TRBV6-3; tentative D call: TRBD1 (5 bases). Germline CDR1 and CDR2: MNHEY and SVGEGT. Trimming pared 6 bases from V and 4 bases from J, leaving 15 bases between. The CDR3 is 14 residues long. The CDR3 coding sequence is TGTGCCAGCAGCCTACAGGCGGGAGCCTATGGCTACACCTTC. Amino acid sequence: CASSLQAGAYGYTF.

J is TRBJ2-7 and V is TRBV10-3; TRBD1 matches 10 bases. V dropped 8 bases and J dropped 3; count of bases not matched to a gene: 1. CDR3 size: 12 residues. Germline CDR1 and CDR2: ENHRY and SYGVKD. CDR3 sequence reads: CAIGTGDYEQYF. As DNA, the CDR3 is TGTGCCATCGGGACAGGGGACTACGAGCAGTACTTC.

This clonotype was observed a handful of times. This chain connects TRBV12-3 or TRBV12-4 to TRBJ2-3; weak D call: TRBD1 (5 bases). V shed 4 bases and J shed 6 bases, with 14 bases lying between them. The CDR3 covers 14 residues. The DNA for the CDR3 is TGTGCCAGCAGTTACCCCCCAGGGAACGATACGCAGTATTTT. The encoded protein is CASSYPPGNDTQYF.

This chain joins TRBV18 and TRBJ2-7, with TRBD1 as a possible D gene (5 bases). The CDR3 runs to 18 residues. V lost 6 bases to trimming and J lost 0 bases, with 24 bases between them. Germline V gene sequence: CDR1 KGHSH, CDR2 LQKENI. Here the CDR3 reads CASSHQRGKETGSYEQYF. CDR3 nucleotide sequence: TGTGCCAGCTCTCACCAAAGGGGCAAGGAAACGGGCTCCTACGAGCAGTACTTC. The entire variable domain, with the rest obtained from reference TRBV18 and TRBJ2-7, is as follows: NAGVMQNPRHLVRRRGQEARLRCSPMKGHSHVYWYRQLPEEGLKFMVYLQKENIIDESGMPKERFSAEFPKEGPSILRIQQVVRGDSAAYFCASSHQRGKETGSYEQYFGPGTRLTVT.

This clonotype occurred many times. The chain's CDR3 is CASSFTTANTEAFF. The CDR3 DNA sequence: TGTGCCAGCAGTTTCACGACAGCGAACACTGAAGCTTTCTTT. This chain uses TRBV6-5 with TRBJ1-1; perhaps TRBD1 as D (5 bases). Deletions cut 4 bases from V and 1 base from J, with 10 bases between. Germline V gene sequence: CDR1 MNHEY, CDR2 SVGAGI. The CDR3 is made up of 14 amino acids.

The chain recombines TRBV7-9 with TRBJ2-5, with D hard to call. V was cut by 6 bases and J by 1 base, with 12 bases left in between. The V gene's germline CDR1 is SEHNR and CDR2 FQNEAQ (reference sequence). This CDR3 spans 14 amino acids. The CDR3 coding sequence is TGTGCCAGCAGACCCCGAGCGACCCAAGAGACCCAGTACTTC. This codes for CASRPRATQETQYF. Looking up the rest from reference TRBV7-9 and TRBJ2-5 gives the full variable domain: DTGVSQNPRHKITKRGQNVTFRCDPISEHNRLYWYRQTLGQGPEFLTYFQNEAQLEKSRLLSDRFSAERPKGSFSTLEIQRTEQGDSAMYLCASRPRATQETQYFGPGTRLLVL.

This clonotype was observed many times. V gene TRBV10-3 combines with J gene TRBJ1-2; D perhaps matches TRBD1 (5 bases). This CDR3 spans 12 amino acids. Trimming took 6 bases from V and 7 from J, leaving 12 bases between them. Germline CDR1 reads ENHRY; CDR2 reads SYGVKD. The CDR3 sequence is CAISEDRSGYTF. CDR3 bases: TGTGCCATCAGCGAAGACAGATCTGGCTACACCTTC.